This T cell receptor (beta chain) comes out of a study of cytomegalovirus exposure and HLA in healthy donors. Study-wide results and limits: 150 or so TCR beta chains were listed as cytomegalovirus-associated. It was reported that the classifier diagnosed cytomegalovirus status with high specificity and sensitivity in both the original and validation cohorts. Within a later analysis, the majority of CMV-associated TCR beta chains appeared HLA-restricted.

Germline V lookup: CDR1 SGDLS, CDR2 YYNGEE. The CDR3 loop spans 16 amino acids. V gave up 0 bases and J gave up 1 base, with 13 bases separating them. PCR was performed using 60 Vbeta and 13 Jbeta primers. Some clones are missing from TCRdb's copy, which holds only in-frame ones; the method was immunoSEQ multiplex PCR. The sample holds approximately 180,000 clones, over 65% seen once. Worth noting for this clone: Its matching antigen is unknown.

The chain employs TRBV9 and TRBJ1-2; no definite D call. Sequenced material: PBMCs. The clonotype comes from a woman aged 55-75 years in good health and CMV-seropositive. The CDR3 DNA follows: TGTGCCAGCAGCGTAGATGGCAGGAGGGATAACTATGGCTACACCTTC. Translated, it gives CASSVDGRRDNYGYTF.